Below, 5 T cell receptor beta chains from the same sample are listed, as sequenced in a study of blood T cell repertoires in COVID-19. The protocol was immunoSEQ multiplex PCR, while the TCRdb copy is restricted to in-frame clones and leaves out a portion. The sample lists 140,000 to 150,000 clones; over 70% were seen once. Sequenced material: PBMCs or T cells enriched from blood (not recorded which). The receptor source for this set is a man in his sixties who had recovered from COVID-19.

This chain links TRBV6-1 with TRBJ1-2; D uncertain. Looked up from germline, CDR1 is MNHNS and CDR2 is SASEGT. The V end lost 3 bases, the J end lost 4 bases, and 9 bases lay between the germline ends. This CDR3 spans 13 amino acids. The CDR3: CASSESAGYGYTF. The CDR3 DNA follows: TGTGCCAGCAGTGAGTCGGCAGGCTATGGCTACACCTTC.

V usage is TRBV7-8 and J usage is TRBJ2-5; 9 bases are a match to TRBD2. Germline CDR1 is SGHVS and CDR2 is FQNEAQ. V lost 6 bases and J lost 4; bases outside the gene matches: 3. The CDR3 is made up of 13 amino acids. CDR3 region: CASSRSGRETQYF. The CDR3 DNA follows: TGTGCCAGCAGTCGTAGCGGGAGAGAGACCCAGTACTTC.

The chain joins TRBV5-4 to TRBJ2-1, with D unresolved. Trimming pared 0 bases from V and 0 bases from J, leaving 4 bases between. This CDR3 has 14 amino acids. Germline CDR1 reads SGHNT; CDR2 reads YYREEE (reference sequence). CDR3 nucleotide sequence: TGTGCCAGCAGCTTGGCGAGCTCCTACAATGAGCAGTTCTTC. Residues: CASSLASSYNEQFF.

The CDR3 reads CASTRTSGIHEQYF. CDR3 DNA: TGTGCCAGCACTAGGACTAGCGGGATCCACGAGCAGTACTTC. The chain uses TRBV7-2 and TRBJ2-7; 12 nucleotides line up with TRBD2. Germline V CDR1 and CDR2: SGHTA, FQGNSA. The CDR3 length is 14 residues. J was trimmed by 5 bases and V by 7 bases; bases with no gene match: 6.

The chain carries TRBV3-1 (or the pseudogene TRBV3-2) and TRBJ1-3, with 7 bases fitting TRBD1. V shed 7 bases and J 2 bases; nucleotides not matched to a gene: 5. The CDR3 sequence is 14 residues long. Looked up from germline, CDR1 is LGHDT and CDR2 is YNNKEL (reference sequence). CDR3 sequence reads: CASKLTGAGNTIYF. The CDR3 nucleotides read TGTGCCAGCAAGCTCACAGGGGCTGGAAACACCATATATTTT.